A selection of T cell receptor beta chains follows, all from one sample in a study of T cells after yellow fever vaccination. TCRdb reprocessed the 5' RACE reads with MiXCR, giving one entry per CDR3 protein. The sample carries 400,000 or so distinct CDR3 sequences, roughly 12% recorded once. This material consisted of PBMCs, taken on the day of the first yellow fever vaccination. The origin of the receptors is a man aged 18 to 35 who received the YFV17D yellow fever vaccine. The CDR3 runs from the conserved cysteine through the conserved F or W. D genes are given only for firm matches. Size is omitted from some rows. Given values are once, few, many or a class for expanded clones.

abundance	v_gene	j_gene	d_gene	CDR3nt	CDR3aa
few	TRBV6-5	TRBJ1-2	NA	TGTGCCAGCAGTTACAAGGGTTTCTATGGCTACACCTTC	CASSYKGFYGYTF
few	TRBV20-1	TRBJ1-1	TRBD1	TGCAGTGCTAGAGCACCGGGACAGGGCTACACTGAAGCTTTCTTT	CSARAPGQGYTEAFF
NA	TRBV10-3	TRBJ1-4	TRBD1	TGTGCCATCAGCCCCGGACAGGGGGCTCTTGAAAAACTGTTTTTT	CAISPGQGALEKLFF
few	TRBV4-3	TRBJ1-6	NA	TGCGCCAGCAGCTTAGACAGGCAGCACTCCTATAATTCACCCCTCCACTTT	CASSLDRQHSYNSPLHF
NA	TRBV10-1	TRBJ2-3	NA	TGCGCCAGCAGTGAAGGGGGGTCCTACACAGATACGCAGTATTTT	CASSEGGSYTDTQYF
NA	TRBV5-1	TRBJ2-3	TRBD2	TGCGCCAGCAGCTTTGGCGGGGGGGGCGAAGATACGCAGTATTTT	CASSFGGGGEDTQYF
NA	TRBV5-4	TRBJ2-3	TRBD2	TGTGCCAGCAGCTTGGGGGCGGGAGCGGGAGGAGATACGCAGTATTTT	CASSLGAGAGGDTQYF
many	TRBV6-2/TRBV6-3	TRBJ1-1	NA	TGTGCCAGCAGCTTCCGGGGCATGAACACTGAAGCTTTCTTT	CASSFRGMNTEAFF
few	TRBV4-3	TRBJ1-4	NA	TGCGCCAGCAGCCAAGATCTGAGAGGAGATAATGAAAAACTGTTTTTT	CASSQDLRGDNEKLFF
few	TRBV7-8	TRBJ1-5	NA	TGTGCCAGCAACATAGGGTTTCAGCCCCAGCATTTT	CASNIGFQPQHF
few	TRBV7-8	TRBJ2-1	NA	TGTGCCAGCAGCTGGCCTAGTGGGGGCCTGGATGAGCAGTTCTTC	CASSWPSGGLDEQFF
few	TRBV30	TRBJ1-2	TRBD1	TGTGCCTGGGACAGGGCTAACTATGGCTACACCTTC	CAWDRANYGYTF
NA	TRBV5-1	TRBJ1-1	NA	TGCGCCAGCAGCACGGACCCGTACACTGAAGCTTTCTTT	CASSTDPYTEAFF
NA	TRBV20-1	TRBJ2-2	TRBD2	TGCAGTGCGAAGCGGGGGACGAACACCGGGGAGCTGTTTTTT	CSAKRGTNTGELFF
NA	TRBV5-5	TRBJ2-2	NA	TGTGCCAGCAGCTCCCGATACTCCCTTGATGGCGGGGAGCTGTTTTTT	CASSSRYSLDGGELFF
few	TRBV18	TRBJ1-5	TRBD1	TGTGCCAGCTCACCCGGCAGGGGGCGTGGTCAGCCCCAGCATTTT	CASSPGRGRGQPQHF
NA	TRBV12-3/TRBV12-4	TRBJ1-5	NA	TGTGCCAGCAGCCCCTTTAATCAGCCCCAGCATTTT	CASSPFNQPQHF
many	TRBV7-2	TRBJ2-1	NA	TGTGCCAGCAGCATGGCCCCAGGGACTGAGCAGTTCTTC	CASSMAPGTEQFF
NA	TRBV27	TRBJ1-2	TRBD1	TGTGCCAGCAGCTTCGGACAGGGGCTTGGCTACACCTTC	CASSFGQGLGYTF
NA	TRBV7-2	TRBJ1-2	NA	TGTGCCAGCAGCTTAAGGGAAAACTATGGCTACACCTTC	CASSLRENYGYTF
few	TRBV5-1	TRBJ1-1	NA	TGCGCCAGCCAAGACAGCCTGAACACTGAAGCTTTCTTT	CASQDSLNTEAFF
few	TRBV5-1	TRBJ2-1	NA	TGCGCCAGCCATTCGTCCCATGAGCAGTTCTTC	CASHSSHEQFF
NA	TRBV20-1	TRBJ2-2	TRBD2	TGCAGTGCCATAGCCGCGGGGGGGCGTTTCACCGGGGAGCTGTTTTTT	CSAIAAGGRFTGELFF
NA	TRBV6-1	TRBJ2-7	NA	TGTGCCAGCAGTAGCGGCAGTCCCTACGAGCAGTACTTC	CASSSGSPYEQYF
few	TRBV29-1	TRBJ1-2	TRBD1	TGCAGCGTCCGCCCCGGGACAGGGGGCGCGCGGGGCTACACCTTC	CSVRPGTGGARGYTF
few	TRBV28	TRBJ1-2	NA	TGTGCCAGCTGGGCGCCCCTTGGCTACACCTTC	CASWAPLGYTF
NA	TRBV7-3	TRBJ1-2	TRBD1	TGTGCCAGCAGCATGACAGGGGAGAGGCTTGGCTACACCTTC	CASSMTGERLGYTF
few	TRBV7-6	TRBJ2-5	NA	TGTGCCAGCTCCTATTTCACTCGTCCAGAGACCCAGTACTTC	CASSYFTRPETQYF
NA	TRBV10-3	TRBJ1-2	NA	TGTGCCATCAGCTCCGGGGGCTCTAACTATGGCTACACCTTC	CAISSGGSNYGYTF
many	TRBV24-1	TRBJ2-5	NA	TGTGCCACCAGTGATCCCCGGACAGAAGAGACCCAGTACTTC	CATSDPRTEETQYF
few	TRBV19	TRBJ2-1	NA	TGTGCCAGTATGGTCGGGCGCGACAATGAGCAGTTCTTC	CASMVGRDNEQFF
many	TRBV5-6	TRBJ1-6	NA	TGTGCCAGCAGCTTTGATAGAGGTTCACCCCTCCACTTT	CASSFDRGSPLHF
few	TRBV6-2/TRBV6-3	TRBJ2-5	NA	TGTGCCAGCAGTTACAGCGCGGGGATAGGAGAGACCCAGTACTTC	CASSYSAGIGETQYF
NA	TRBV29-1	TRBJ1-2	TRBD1	TGCAGCGCCCGGACAGGGTCTACGGAAGGCTACACCTTC	CSARTGSTEGYTF
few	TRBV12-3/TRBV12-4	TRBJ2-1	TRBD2	TGTGCCAGTTCGGGGAGCGGGGGGGCCATCCATGAGCAGTTCTTC	CASSGSGGAIHEQFF
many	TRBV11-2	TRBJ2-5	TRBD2	TGTGCCAGCAGCTTCCTAGCGGGGGGGTTCGAGACCCAGTACTTC	CASSFLAGGFETQYF
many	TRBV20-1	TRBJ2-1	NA	TGCAGTGCTAGACAGGGGCCAGCATACAATGAGCAGTTCTTC	CSARQGPAYNEQFF
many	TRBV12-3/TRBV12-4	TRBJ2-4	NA	TGTGCCAGCAGCAGGTTAGGGGTGGACATTCAGTACTTC	CASSRLGVDIQYF
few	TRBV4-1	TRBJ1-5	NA	TGCGCCAGCAGCCGAAACGGGCAGGGGAATCAGCCCCAGCATTTT	CASSRNGQGNQPQHF
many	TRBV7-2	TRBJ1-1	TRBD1	TGCGCCAGCAGCCTCCGGACAGGGGACACTGAAGCTTTCTTT	CASSLRTGDTEAFF